This is a list of T cell receptor beta chains from one sample in a study of blood T cell repertoires in COVID-19. Data came from immunoSEQ multiplex PCR; TCRdb stores just in-frame clones and leaves some out. The sample includes around 300,000 clones, approximately 90% of them seen just once. The sample comprised PBMCs or T cells enriched from blood (not recorded which). All receptors come from a woman younger than 35 who had recovered from COVID-19. The conserved cysteine and the conserved F or W are not part of the CDR3 here.

j_call: TRBJ1-5; v_call: TRBV7-9; cdr3_aa: ASSPGTAPQPQH
j_call: TRBJ1-2; v_call: TRBV5-1; cdr3_aa: ASSPPTGLSYGYT
j_call: TRBJ1-6; v_call: TRBV2; cdr3_aa: ASSSRGQNSPLH
j_call: TRBJ1-4; v_call: TRBV2; cdr3_aa: ASNDPYIRVATNEKLF
j_call: TRBJ2-3; v_call: TRBV25-1; cdr3_aa: ASSEYHGGDTTQY
j_call: TRBJ1-6; v_call: TRBV6-5; cdr3_aa: ASSYSVNLDNSPLH
j_call: TRBJ1-2; v_call: TRBV28; cdr3_aa: ASSLRTDYGYT
j_call: TRBJ1-4; v_call: TRBV5-5; cdr3_aa: ASSLEWFQEKLF
j_call: TRBJ2-1; v_call: TRBV30; cdr3_aa: AWSRGSGDHEQF
j_call: TRBJ1-2; v_call: TRBV12-3/TRBV12-4; cdr3_aa: ASGSGYGYT